The entry below gives a single T cell receptor beta chain sequence along with its context. Its antigen is currently unknown. Conventional CD4+ T cells were sorted from blood as CD25-low CD127-high cells. These data originate in a study of regulatory and conventional T cells in RAG deficiency. The study's findings and limits: Treg unique TCR beta sequences were about 92-fold fewer in Omenn syndrome and CID/AS patients than controls.

This CDR3 spans 16 amino acids. V gave up 0 bases and J gave up 0 bases, with 13 bases separating them. Only in-frame clones appear in the TCRdb table, and some are missing; sequencing was by immunoSEQ multiplex PCR. The sample holds some 31,000 clones, around 96% seen once. The sample was also linked to a second study, of regulatory T cells. This second report adds: Amplification used 52 TRBV primers and 13 TRBJ primers. Regulatory T cells showed the strongest V-J pair restriction and V/J gene skewing among patient repertoires.

This chain connects TRBV5-3 to TRBJ2-7; a possible D gene is TRBD2 (6 bases). Being an ORF, TRBV5-3 has a function that is uncertain. The sample was CD25- CD4+ T cells sorted from blood. This TCR was recovered from a human donor in good health. This CDR3 is CARSLEAGLSSYEQYF. The CDR3 bases are TGTGCCAGAAGCTTGGAAGCGGGTTTAAGCTCCTACGAGCAGTACTTC.